This entry lists 10 T cell receptor beta chains sequenced from one sample in a study of T cell changes during pregnancy in multiple sclerosis (dated by TCRdb to about 2019). Receptor libraries were prepared by the immunoSEQ multiplex PCR assay. TCRdb carries this immuneACCESS record with in-frame sequences only. Its versions omit some clonotypes, under half of them owing to an unresolved V gene in the studies checked, with the rest unexplained. The sample includes 37,000 or so clones, with roughly 85% observed a single time. The ten largest account for around 1.2% of the sample. Specimen: CD4+ T cells from peripheral blood mononuclear cells, collected before pregnancy. These TCRs come from a female donor with multiple sclerosis, enrolled in a pregnancy study.

This clone was recorded once. This sequence joins TRBV7-3 and TRBJ1-4, with a possible D match to TRBD1 (6 bases). The germline CDR1 and CDR2 sequences are SGHTA and FQGTGA. Deletions cut 5 bases from V and 8 bases from J, with 15 bases between. This CDR3 spans 14 amino acids. CDR3 amino acids: CASSPIQGREKLFF. CDR3 coding DNA: TGTGCCAGCAGCCCAATACAGGGACGGGAAAAACTGTTTTTT. The entire variable domain, with the rest obtained from reference TRBV7-3 and TRBJ1-4, is as follows: GAGVSQTPSNKVTEKGKYVELRCDPISGHTALYWYRQSLGQGPEFLIYFQGTGAADDSGLPNDRFFAVRPEGSVSTLKIQRTERGDSAVYLCASSPIQGREKLFFGSGTQLSVL.

The chain combines TRBV5-4 with TRBJ2-7, with TRBD2 matching 10 bases. There are 15 residues in the CDR3. J gave up 4 bases and V 2 bases, and 6 bases lay outside the gene matches. Germline-derived CDR1 and CDR2 are SGHNT and YYREEE (reference sequence). The CDR3 DNA reads as TGTGCCAGCAGCTTACGACTAGCGGGCGTTTACGAGCAGTACTTC. Its protein product is CASSLRLAGVYEQYF.

Worth noting for this clone: Other DNA sequences within the sample encode an identical CDR3. The genes are TRBV5-1 and TRBJ2-5, with 15 bases fitting TRBD2. CDR3 length equals 16 residues. Germline V gives CDR1 SGHRS, CDR2 YFSETQ. V lost 4 bases, J lost 2 bases, and 3 bases stayed unmatched. The CDR3 protein is CASSQGLAGGQETQYF. The CDR3 DNA is TGCGCCAGCAGCCAGGGACTAGCGGGAGGTCAAGAGACCCAGTACTTC.

The V call is TRBV6-5, the J call TRBJ2-7, with D possibly TRBD1 on 5 matching bases. Trimming removed 2 bases from V and 4 bases from J, with 12 bases in between. Germline V gene lookup returns CDR1 MNHEY and CDR2 SVGAGI. This CDR3 spans 14 amino acids. CDR3 nucleotide sequence: TGTGCCAGCAGTTACCACAGGTGGGGTTACGAGCAGTACTTC. Translation gives CASSYHRWGYEQYF.

This clone was found once. The rearrangement joins TRBV18 to TRBJ2-7; 10 bases match TRBD2. Germline CDR1 and CDR2: KGHSH and LQKENI. This CDR3 is 17 amino acids long. Losses at the gene ends were 4 bases for V and 0 bases for J; bases not matched to a gene: 9. Written as DNA, the CDR3 is TGTGCCAGCTCACGACTAGCGGGCGTTTCAAGCTCCTACGAGCAGTACTTC. It encodes CASSRLAGVSSSYEQYF.

This chain uses TRBV5-6 with TRBJ2-1; 10 nucleotides line up with TRBD2. The V gene's germline CDR1 is SGHDT and CDR2 YYEEEE. With 4 bases clipped from V and 5 bases from J, the junction kept 9 bases outside the gene matches. The CDR3 contains 16 residues. The CDR3 DNA is TGTGCCAGCAGCCCGCGATCAGGACTAGCGGACAATGAGCAGTTCTTC. Amino acid sequence: CASSPRSGLADNEQFF.

This rearrangement joins TRBV11-3 to TRBJ1-1; TRBD1 might be the D (5 bases). V lost 3 bases and J 5 bases, leaving 10 bases between the germline ends. This CDR3 is built from 13 residues. Germline lookup yields CDR1 SGHNT and CDR2 YENEEA. The DNA of the CDR3 is TGTGCCAGCAGCTTGGAAAGGGGAACTGAAGCTTTCTTT. Translation gives CASSLERGTEAFF.

The chain links TRBV18 to TRBJ2-1; a weak D match, TRBD1 (6 bases). Trimming took off 4 bases at V and 6 bases at J, with 16 bases between the two ends. Germline V gives CDR1 KGHSH, CDR2 LQKENI. This CDR3 has 15 amino acids. The CDR3 spells CASSQQGPPSNEQFF. As DNA, the CDR3 is TGTGCCAGCTCACAACAGGGTCCCCCTTCCAATGAGCAGTTCTTC.

This sequence joins TRBV27 and TRBJ1-2; the match to TRBD1 covers 11 bases. CDR1 and CDR2 from the germline V gene are MNHEY and SMNVEV (reference sequence). V was pared by 0 bases and J by 8 bases, with 5 bases of the junction left unmatched. CDR3 size: 15 residues. The CDR3 sequence is CASSLSPRTGGGYTF. Here the CDR3 DNA reads TGTGCCAGCAGTTTATCCCCTCGGACAGGGGGCGGCTACACCTTC.

This sequence joins TRBV7-9 and TRBJ2-3, with TRBD2 identical over 7 bases. This CDR3 comprises 16 residues. Germline V lookup: CDR1 SEHNR, CDR2 FQNEAQ (reference sequence). The V and J ends lost 5 bases and 6 bases, in that order; junction bases with no gene match: 14. The CDR3 loop is CASSGGEAGAADTQYF. CDR3 nucleotide sequence: TGTGCCAGCAGCGGCGGGGAGGCGGGAGCAGCCGATACGCAGTATTTT. Filled out from reference TRBV7-9 and TRBJ2-3, the complete variable domain reads DTGVSQNPRHKITKRGQNVTFRCDPISEHNRLYWYRQTLGQGPEFLTYFQNEAQLEKSRLLSDRFSAERPKGSFSTLEIQRTEQGDSAMYLCASSGGEAGAADTQYFGPGTRLTVL.